The T cell receptor (beta chain) under discussion was sequenced for a study of blood T cell repertoires in COVID-19. This CDR3 region has 14 residues. The germline V gene encodes CDR1 LNHNV and CDR2 YYDKDF (reference sequence). The V and J ends lost 1 base and 2 bases respectively, with 8 bases between them. Under the authors' procedure: Reference gene primers were amplified, and this amplification served to estimate nucleated cell counts. Assay used: immunoSEQ multiplex PCR; TCRdb lists only in-frame clones, some missing. That table is the source of V, J and clone size, and D and trimming were worked out from the DNA. The sample consists of 450,000 or so clones, roughly 89% of them appearing once.

The TCR originated in a man younger than 35 with COVID-19, enrolled during active disease. Sequencing was done on a sample of peripheral blood. This sequence joins TRBV15 and TRBJ1-1; D call uncertain. The CDR3 spells CATSRGYSNTEAFF. DNA of the CDR3: TGTGCCACCAGCAGAGGTTACAGCAACACTGAAGCTTTCTTT.